This TCR beta chain emerged from a study of T cell responses to AZD1222 COVID-19 vaccine. Study-wide results and limits: Possibly, clonal diversity was underestimated; donors were largely white British and included more females. The study reported that nearly half of spike-specific TCRs target unmutated variant regions.

The junction had 24 bases not matched to a gene; V was cut back by 7 bases and J by 8 bases. CDR3 size: 18 residues. Germline V gives CDR1 MNHEY, CDR2 SMNVEV (reference sequence). TCRdb keeps only in-frame clones here, not all; method: immunoSEQ multiplex PCR. The profile shows some 190,000 clones, roughly 91% of them singletons. Notes on this clone: Antigen unknown.

The genes are TRBV27 and TRBJ1-1; 8 nucleotides line up with TRBD1. The sequences come from peripheral blood, collected 28 days after the second AZD1222 dose. The clonotype originates from an adult who received the AZD1222 COVID-19 vaccine. CDR3 region: CASKAHKFRRTGPSEAFF. As DNA, the CDR3 is TGTGCCAGCAAGGCCCATAAATTCCGCCGGACAGGGCCGTCGGAAGCTTTCTTT.